The clone carrying this T cell receptor beta chain has only a few counts. Its specificity is unknown. Ranging in age from roughly 6 to 100, the donors were healthy Caucasian individuals from Russia. This record belongs to a study of blood T cells in healthy people across ages. Primers used in a second PCR of about 6 to 11 cycles were a sample-barcoded 5' primer and a J-beta primer mix. TCRdb independently ran MiXCR on the 5' RACE reads; one entry per CDR3 protein. In the table there are 270,000 or so distinct CDR3 sequences, 25% to 30% of which are singletons. Germline V gene sequence: CDR1 MNHEY, CDR2 SVGAGI. V was pared by 2 bases and J by 8 bases, with 15 bases between. CDR3 length: 14 residues. Study-level results: Getting older went along with TCR beta diversity per million T cells dropping roughly linearly.

The receptor comes from a woman aged 70 to 79 in good health. This sequence joins TRBV6-5 and TRBJ1-2, with D maybe TRBD1 (5 bases). The sequenced sample was blood. The DNA for the CDR3 is TGTGCCAGCAGTTACGGGGCAGAACTGGGGGGCTACACCTTC. Translation: CASSYGAELGGYTF.